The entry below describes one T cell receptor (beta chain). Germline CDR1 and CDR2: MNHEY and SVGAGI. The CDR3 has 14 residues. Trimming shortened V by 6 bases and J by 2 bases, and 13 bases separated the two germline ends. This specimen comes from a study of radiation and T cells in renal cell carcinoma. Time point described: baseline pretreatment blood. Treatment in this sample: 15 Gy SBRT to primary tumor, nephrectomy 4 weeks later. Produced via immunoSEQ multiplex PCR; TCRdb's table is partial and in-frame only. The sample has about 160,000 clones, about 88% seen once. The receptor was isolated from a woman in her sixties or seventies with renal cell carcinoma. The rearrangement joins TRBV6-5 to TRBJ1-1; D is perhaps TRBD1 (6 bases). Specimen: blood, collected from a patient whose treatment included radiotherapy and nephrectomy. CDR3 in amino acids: CASRDRSRNTEAFF. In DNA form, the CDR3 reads TGTGCCAGCAGGGACAGATCGAGAAACACTGAAGCTTTCTTT.